This is a list of T cell receptor beta chains from one sample in a study of shared clonotypes between healthy human individuals. Sequencing was performed with immunoSEQ multiplex PCR; in TCRdb, only in-frame clones are kept and a portion is missing. The data hold about 1 million clones, with more than 60% observed a single time. Sequenced input: memory CD4+ T cells sorted from blood. The source of these receptors is a young man in good health. The CDR3 runs from the conserved cysteine through the conserved F or W. The D gene is left open where the match is weak. Not all rows give a size; the values are once, few, many and, for expanded clones, a class.

cdr3_nt	cdr3_aa	d_call	v_call	j_call	clone_size
TGTGCCAGCAGCTTGGGTGGGGACTATAACTATGGCTACACCTTC	CASSLGGDYNYGYTF	-	TRBV5-6	TRBJ1-2	-
TGCGCCAGCAGCTTGGGAGGAAGGGCCGGGGAGCTGTTTTTT	CASSLGGRAGELFF	-	TRBV5-1	TRBJ2-2	few
TGTGCCAGCAGCTTAAAACAGGGGGCACGAGCTTTCTTT	CASSLKQGARAFF	TRBD1	TRBV7-3	TRBJ1-1	-
TGCGCCAGCAGACCAACCGCAATAGATACGCAGTATTTT	CASRPTAIDTQYF	-	TRBV5-1	TRBJ2-3	-
TGTGCCCAGAGGGGCAGGGAAGATTCACCCCTCCACTTT	CAQRGREDSPLHF	-	TRBV30	TRBJ1-6	-
TGCGCCAGCAGCTTGGGGACAGGGGGCTGGGAGAACACTGAAGCTTTCTTT	CASSLGTGGWENTEAFF	TRBD1	TRBV5-1	TRBJ1-1	-
TGCGCCAGCAGCTTGGCCGGGGATAGCTCCTACAATGAGCAGTTCTTC	CASSLAGDSSYNEQFF	-	TRBV5-1	TRBJ2-1	once
TGTGCCAGCAGCGGGACACGCGGGGTCTCTGGAAACACCATATATTTT	CASSGTRGVSGNTIYF	-	TRBV9	TRBJ1-3	-
TGCGCCAGCAGCTTAGAAGAGACCCAGTACTTC	CASSLEETQYF	-	TRBV5-1	TRBJ2-5	few
TGCGCCAGCAGCCAGTTCGAAAAACTGTTTTTT	CASSQFEKLFF	-	TRBV4-1	TRBJ1-4	-
TGTGCCAGCATTCCCCGGGGAGGGTGGGGCTACACCTTC	CASIPRGGWGYTF	-	TRBV2	TRBJ1-2	few
TGTGCCAGCAGCTTGGCAGTGGGGCTAGCGGGATACTACAATGAGCAGTTCTTC	CASSLAVGLAGYYNEQFF	TRBD2	TRBV5-6	TRBJ2-1	-